The 28 T cell receptor beta chains below were found in one sample sequenced in a study of blood T cell repertoires in COVID-19. Measured with immunoSEQ multiplex PCR; TCRdb has only the in-frame clones, and not every one. The sample lists 150,000 to 200,000 clones, roughly nine tenths occurring once. Specimen: peripheral blood. The receptors derive from an older man with active or convalescent COVID-19.

The chain uses TRBV4-1 and TRBJ1-5, with 8 bases fitting TRBD1. V shed 4 bases and J 6 bases; nucleotides not matched to a gene: 5. Looked up from germline, CDR1 is MGHRA and CDR2 is YSYEKL. This CDR3 has 14 amino acids. CDR3 loop: CASSPRQGAQPQHF. The CDR3 DNA sequence: TGCGCCAGCAGCCCGAGGCAGGGGGCTCAGCCCCAGCATTTT.

This rearrangement joins TRBV5-1 to TRBJ2-1, with TRBD2 matching over 8 bases. The CDR3 covers 16 residues. Germline CDR1 SGHRS, CDR2 YFSETQ. Germline trimming cut 4 bases from V and 8 bases from J; bases unmatched to any gene: 14. This CDR3 reads CASSPPGGRFLDEQFF. Here the CDR3 DNA reads TGCGCCAGCAGCCCTCCGGGCGGGAGGTTTTTGGATGAGCAGTTCTTC.

The chain uses TRBV6-5 and TRBJ2-1; D is perhaps TRBD1 (5 bases). V dropped 3 bases and J dropped 7 bases, with 7 bases sitting between them. CDR1 MNHEY and CDR2 SVGAGI come from the germline V gene. CDR3 size: 12 residues. The CDR3: CASSYGANEQFF. In DNA, the CDR3 is TGTGCCAGCAGTTATGGGGCAAATGAGCAGTTCTTC.

This clone has a single count. The chain is built from TRBV28 and TRBJ1-1; a possible D gene is TRBD1 (5 bases). The V end lost 11 bases, the J end lost 4 bases, and 14 bases lay between the germline ends. The germline V gene has CDR1 MDHEN and CDR2 SYDVKM. The CDR3 loop spans 12 amino acids. This CDR3 is CAVREGTTEAFF. Written as DNA, the CDR3 is TGTGCCGTGAGGGAGGGGACCACTGAAGCTTTCTTT.

CDR3 in amino acids: CAIPRNRGSGYTF. Here the CDR3 DNA reads TGTGCCATCCCAAGGAACAGGGGATCCGGCTACACCTTC. This chain connects TRBV28 to TRBJ1-2; 7 bases are a match to TRBD1. The junction had 13 bases not matched to a gene; V was cut back by 10 bases and J by 8 bases. The CDR3 totals 13 residues. Germline V CDR1 and CDR2: MDHEN, SYDVKM.

With regard to this clone: Other DNA variants within this sample encode the same CDR3. The V call is TRBV7-2, the J call TRBJ2-2, with 10 bases aligning to TRBD2. Germline lookup yields CDR1 SGHTA and CDR2 FQGNSA. V trimming: 1 base; J trimming: 4 bases; junction bases outside the gene matches: 0. The length of the CDR3 is 15 residues. CDR3 bases: TGTGCCAGCAGCTTAGGACTAGCGGGCACCGGGGAGCTGTTTTTT. As protein: CASSLGLAGTGELFF.

This clone showed up just a few times. The chain couples TRBV5-1 to TRBJ2-7, with 7 bases that match TRBD2. The CDR3 runs 15 residues. CDR1 is SGHRS and CDR2 is YFSETQ in the germline V gene. The V and J ends lost 3 bases and 3 bases, in that order; junction bases with no gene match: 9. The CDR3 DNA follows: TGCGCCAGCAGCTCCTCTAGCGGAAACATCTACGAGCAGTACTTC. This gives the protein CASSSSSGNIYEQYF.

This clone came up a few times. The chain carries TRBV6-6 and TRBJ1-1; D is ambiguous. With 2 bases removed from V and 0 bases from J, the gap between germline ends came to 4 bases. Germline V lookup: CDR1 MNHNY, CDR2 SVGAGI (reference sequence). The CDR3 contains 13 residues. The CDR3 sequence is CASSYVMNTEAFF. In DNA, the CDR3 is TGTGCCAGCAGTTACGTCATGAACACTGAAGCTTTCTTT.

The V gene is TRBV2, the J gene TRBJ1-1; the D is unclear. The germline CDR1 and CDR2 sequences are SNHLY and FYNNEI. Trimming took off 6 bases at V and 0 bases at J, with 8 bases between the two ends. This CDR3 comprises 13 residues. CDR3 sequence reads: CASSGVMNTEAFF. As DNA, the CDR3 is TGTGCCAGCAGCGGGGTTATGAACACTGAAGCTTTCTTT.

The chain links TRBV19 to TRBJ2-6, with D perhaps TRBD1 (6 bases). With 1 base removed from V and 0 bases from J, the gap between germline ends came to 16 bases. The length of the CDR3 is 19 residues. The germline gives CDR1 LNHDA, CDR2 SQIVND (reference sequence). The CDR3 DNA follows: TGTGCCAGTAGTATAGCCCTTGGGACACCAAGCTCTGGGGCCAACGTCCTGACTTTC. Encoded protein: CASSIALGTPSSGANVLTF.

The V and J genes are TRBV4-3 and TRBJ2-1; 14 bases align to TRBD2. V dropped 0 bases and J dropped 10; count of bases not matched to a gene: 8. Germline CDR1 and CDR2: LGHNA and YSLEER. This CDR3 is 17 amino acids long. The CDR3 protein is CASSQEGGLAGVVEQFF. CDR3 DNA: TGCGCCAGCAGCCAAGAGGGGGGACTAGCGGGAGTGGTAGAGCAGTTCTTC.

This clone was observed once. The chain combines TRBV5-4 with TRBJ2-3; a weak D match, TRBD1 (6 bases). Germline CDR1 and CDR2: SGHNT and YYREEE (reference sequence). The CDR3 consists of 14 residues. The V end was cut by 2 bases, the J end by 0 bases, with 7 bases between. The CDR3 is CASSFGTSTDTQYF. CDR3 nucleotides: TGTGCCAGCAGCTTTGGGACAAGCACAGATACGCAGTATTTT. The full variable domain, completed using reference TRBV5-4 and TRBJ2-3, is ETGVTQSPTHLIKTRGQQVTLRCSSQSGHNTVSWYQQALGQGPQFIFQYYREEENGRGNFPPRFSGLQFPNYSSELNVNALELDDSALYLCASSFGTSTDTQYFGPGTRLTVL.

The rearrangement links TRBV28 to TRBJ1-2; 7 nucleotides agree with TRBD1. This CDR3 contains 15 residues. The J segment lost 3 bases and the V segment lost 5 bases, leaving 9 bases of the junction unmatched. Germline assignment: CDR1 MDHEN and CDR2 SYDVKM. CDR3 protein: CASSTDRVWDYGYTF. The CDR3 nucleotides read TGTGCCAGCAGTACAGACAGGGTATGGGACTATGGCTACACCTTC.

The chain links TRBV2 to TRBJ2-5, with D tentatively TRBD2 (8 bases). This CDR3 comprises 15 residues. Germline V gives CDR1 SNHLY, CDR2 FYNNEI. V shed 11 bases and J shed 2 bases, with 21 bases lying between them. This CDR3 is CASGRGRDAQETQYF. The CDR3 nucleotides read TGTGCCTCCGGGAGGGGGCGCGACGCTCAAGAGACCCAGTACTTC. The full variable domain, completed using reference TRBV2 and TRBJ2-5, is EPEVTQTPSHQVTQMGQEVILRCVPISNHLYFYWYRQILGQKVEFLVSFYNNEISEKSEIFDDQFSVERPDGSNFTLKIRSTKLEDSAMYFCASGRGRDAQETQYFGPGTRLLVL.

The chain uses TRBV5-3 and TRBJ1-2; weak D call: TRBD1 (5 bases). TRBV5-3 is recorded as an ORF, its role being uncertain. The CDR3 extends over 15 amino acids. V lost 0 bases and J lost 4, with 13 bases in between. CDR3 coding DNA: TGTGCCAGAAGCTTGGAATCCAAAAGGGGCTATGGCTACACCTTC. Translated: CARSLESKRGYGYTF.

The rearrangement uses TRBV30 and TRBJ1-5, with D possibly matching TRBD1 (5 bases). This CDR3 has 13 amino acids. The V gene lost 0 bases and the J gene lost 6 bases, with 9 bases spanning the gap. The germline V gene has CDR1 GTSNPN and CDR2 SVGIG (reference sequence). CDR3 bases: TGTGCCTGGAGTGTGGGGGGTAGTCAGCCCCAGCATTTT. This codes for CAWSVGGSQPQHF. The full variable domain, completed using reference TRBV30 and TRBJ1-5, is SQTIHQWPATLVQPVGSPLSLECTVEGTSNPNLYWYRQAAGRGLQLLFYSVGIGQISSEVPQNLSASRPQDRQFILSSKKLLLSDSGFYLCAWSVGGSQPQHFGDGTRLSIL.

The J gene is TRBJ1-3, the V gene TRBV30, with 7 bases that match TRBD1. V gave up 3 bases and J gave up 5 bases; unmatched junction bases: 7. Germline CDR1 is GTSNPN and CDR2 is SVGIG (reference sequence). The CDR3 extends over 14 amino acids. The CDR3 DNA is TGTGCCTGGAGAGCCCCGGACAGGAGAAACACCATATATTTT. This encodes CAWRAPDRRNTIYF.

The DNA of the CDR3 is TGCGCCAGCAGCGGAGGGACGGCCTACAATGAGCAGTTCTTC. Its translation: CASSGGTAYNEQFF. The chain employs TRBV4-1 and TRBJ2-1; tentatively, D is TRBD2 (6 bases). The CDR3 is made up of 14 amino acids. The germline V gene has CDR1 MGHRA and CDR2 YSYEKL. V dropped 5 bases and J dropped 2 bases, with 10 bases sitting between them.

This sequence joins TRBV3-1 (or the pseudogene TRBV3-2) and TRBJ2-1; TRBD1 agrees at 7 bases. Germline V gene sequence: CDR1 LGHDT, CDR2 YNNKEL (reference sequence). V was clipped by 4 bases and J by 4 bases; unmatched bases: 7. This CDR3 has 15 amino acids. The chain's CDR3 is CASSPGGVRYNEQFF. CDR3 bases: TGTGCCAGCAGCCCAGGGGGTGTGAGGTACAATGAGCAGTTCTTC.

The chain combines TRBV7-2 with TRBJ2-3; 11 bases are a match to TRBD2. The CDR3 loop spans 16 amino acids. Germline V lookup: CDR1 SGHTA, CDR2 FQGNSA. V lost 5 bases to trimming and J lost 3 bases; unmatched junction nucleotides: 7. CDR3 bases: TGTGCCAGCAGCCGCTCCCGACTAGCGGGAACAGATACGCAGTATTTT. It encodes CASSRSRLAGTDTQYF.

The chain carries TRBV5-1 and TRBJ2-7, with 8 bases aligning to TRBD1. The germline gives CDR1 SGHRS, CDR2 YFSETQ. The V and J ends lost 4 bases and 7 bases, in that order; junction bases with no gene match: 7. The CDR3 has 13 amino acids. CDR3 in amino acids: CASSNQGAQEQYF. The CDR3 DNA reads as TGCGCCAGCAGCAACCAGGGGGCGCAAGAGCAGTACTTC.

The rearrangement links TRBV18 to TRBJ2-5; TRBD1 might be the D (5 bases). The V gene lost 2 bases and the J gene lost 1 base, with 11 bases spanning the gap. This CDR3 is built from 15 residues. Germline lookup yields CDR1 KGHSH and CDR2 LQKENI. CDR3 sequence: CASSPFFRAQETQYF. CDR3 sequence (DNA): TGTGCCAGCTCACCATTCTTCAGGGCCCAAGAGACCCAGTACTTC.

This sequence joins TRBV5-8 and TRBJ2-5, with TRBD1 as a possible D gene (5 bases). Germline assignment: CDR1 SGHTS and CDR2 YDEGEE. V lost 4 bases to trimming and J lost 2 bases, with 12 bases between them. The CDR3 has 14 amino acids. CDR3 nucleotides: TGTGCCAGCAGCCCAAAACAGGAACAAGAGACCCAGTACTTC. Protein sequence: CASSPKQEQETQYF.

V and J are TRBV7-9 and TRBJ2-6; weak D call: TRBD1 (6 bases). The CDR3 has 14 residues. Germline V gene sequence: CDR1 SEHNR, CDR2 FQNEAQ (reference sequence). Trimming left V 7 bases short and J 1 base short, with 8 bases between. The CDR3 DNA reads TGTGCCAGCACCACAGGGTCTGGGGCCAACGTCCTGACTTTC. This codes for CASTTGSGANVLTF.

The rearrangement joins TRBV4-3 to TRBJ2-1, with 11 bases identical to TRBD2. CDR3 size: 22 residues. The germline V gene has CDR1 LGHNA and CDR2 YSLEER. With 0 bases clipped from V and 1 base from J, the junction kept 17 bases outside the gene matches. CDR3 protein: CASSQEVKGVVTSGISYNEQFF. For the CDR3, the DNA is TGCGCCAGCAGCCAAGAGGTCAAGGGTGTGGTGACTAGCGGGATTTCCTACAATGAGCAGTTCTTC.

This clone has at least ten counts. V is TRBV9 and J is TRBJ2-7; 12 nucleotides agree with TRBD2. Germline CDR1 SGDLS, CDR2 YYNGEE. V gave up 3 bases and J gave up 5 bases; unmatched junction bases: 6. The CDR3 is made up of 15 amino acids. CDR3 sequence reads: CASSAETSGSHEQYF. The CDR3 bases are TGTGCCAGCAGCGCAGAGACTAGCGGGAGCCACGAGCAGTACTTC.

V gene TRBV6-2 or TRBV6-3 combines with J gene TRBJ2-2, with 12 bases aligning to TRBD2. This CDR3 comprises 20 residues. The J segment lost 1 base and the V segment lost 5 bases, leaving 14 bases of the junction unmatched. Germline V lookup: CDR1 MNHEY, CDR2 SVGEGT. As DNA, the CDR3 is TGTGCCAGCAGTAACAATGTACTAGCGGGGGGACCCATGAACACCGGGGAGCTGTTTTTT. Protein: CASSNNVLAGGPMNTGELFF.

The chain uses TRBV5-1 and TRBJ2-3; TRBD1 matches 7 bases. Per the germline V gene, CDR1 is SGHRS and CDR2 is YFSETQ. This CDR3 region has 16 residues. The ends lost 0 bases at V and 4 bases at J; junction bases unmatched: 8. CDR3 region: CASSLEGAQGADTQYF. The CDR3 DNA follows: TGCGCCAGCAGCTTGGAGGGGGCACAAGGAGCAGATACGCAGTATTTT.